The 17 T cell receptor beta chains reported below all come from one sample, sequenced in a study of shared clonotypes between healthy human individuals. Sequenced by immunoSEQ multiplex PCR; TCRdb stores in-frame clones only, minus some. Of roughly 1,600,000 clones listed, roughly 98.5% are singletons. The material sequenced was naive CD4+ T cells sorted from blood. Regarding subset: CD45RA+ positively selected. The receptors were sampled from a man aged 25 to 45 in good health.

The DNA of the CDR3 is TGTGCCACCAGCAGGTTACGTGGAACGCCCCAGCATTTT. This codes for CATSRLRGTPQHF. The gene calls are TRBV15 and TRBJ1-5; D is unclear. Germline V gene sequence: CDR1 LNHNV, CDR2 YYDKDF (reference sequence). The CDR3 is 13 amino acids. Trimming removed 3 bases from V and 9 bases from J, with 12 bases in between.

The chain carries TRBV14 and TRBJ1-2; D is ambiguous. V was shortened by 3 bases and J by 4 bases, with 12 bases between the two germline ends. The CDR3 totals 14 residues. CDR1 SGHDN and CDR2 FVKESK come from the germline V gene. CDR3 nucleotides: TGTGCCAGCAGCCAGGCGGGAAGGTTCTATGGCTACACCTTC. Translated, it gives CASSQAGRFYGYTF.

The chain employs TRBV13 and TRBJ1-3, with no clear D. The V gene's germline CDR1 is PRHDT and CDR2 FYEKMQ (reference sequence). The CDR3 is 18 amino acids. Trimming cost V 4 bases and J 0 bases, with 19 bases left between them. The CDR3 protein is CASSSREGRAFSGNTIYF. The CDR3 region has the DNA TGTGCCAGCAGCTCCCGGGAGGGTAGAGCCTTCTCTGGAAACACCATATATTTT.

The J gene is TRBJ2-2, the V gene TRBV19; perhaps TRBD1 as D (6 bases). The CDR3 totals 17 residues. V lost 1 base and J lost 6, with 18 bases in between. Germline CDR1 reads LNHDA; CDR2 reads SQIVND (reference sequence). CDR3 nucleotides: TGTGCCAGTAGTATAGGAGGTAGAGGGACATACGCCGGGGAGCTGTTTTTT. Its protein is CASSIGGRGTYAGELFF. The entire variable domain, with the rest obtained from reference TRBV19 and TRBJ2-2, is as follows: DGGITQSPKYLFRKEGQNVTLSCEQNLNHDAMYWYRQDPGQGLRLIYYSQIVNDFQKGDIAEGYSVSREKKESFPLTVTSAQKNPTAFYLCASSIGGRGTYAGELFFGEGSRLTVL.

CDR3 residues: CASSLETSRQGYTF. DNA of the CDR3: TGTGCCAGCAGCTTGGAGACTTCTCGACAGGGCTACACCTTC. The V gene is TRBV5-5, the J gene TRBJ1-2; TRBD1 might be the D (5 bases). Trimming cost V 0 bases and J 8 bases, with 14 bases left between them. From germline, CDR1 is SGHKS and CDR2 YYEKEE (reference sequence). The CDR3 has 14 amino acids. Supplemented by reference TRBV5-5 and TRBJ1-2, the full variable domain reads DAGVTQSPTHLIKTRGQQVTLRCSPISGHKSVSWYQQVLGQGPQFIFQYYEKEERGRGNFPDRFSARQFPNYSSELNVNALLLGDSALYLCASSLETSRQGYTFGSGTRLTVV.

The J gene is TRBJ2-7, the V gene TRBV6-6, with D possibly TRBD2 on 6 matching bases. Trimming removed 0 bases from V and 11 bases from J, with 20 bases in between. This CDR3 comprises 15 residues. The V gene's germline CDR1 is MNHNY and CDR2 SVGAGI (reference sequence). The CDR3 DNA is TGTGCCAGCAGTTACTCGAGTATCAGGACCGCGGGAAAGTACTTC. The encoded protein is CASSYSSIRTAGKYF.

The CDR3 DNA reads as TGTGCCAGCTCACCACCGTTTTTTGAGGTCAGTCGGGCTTATGGCTACACCTTC. Its translation is CASSPPFFEVSRAYGYTF. The chain carries TRBV18 and TRBJ1-2; D gene unclear. This CDR3 region has 18 residues. V gave up 0 bases and J gave up 5 bases, with 22 bases separating them. Germline CDR1 reads KGHSH; CDR2 reads LQKENI.

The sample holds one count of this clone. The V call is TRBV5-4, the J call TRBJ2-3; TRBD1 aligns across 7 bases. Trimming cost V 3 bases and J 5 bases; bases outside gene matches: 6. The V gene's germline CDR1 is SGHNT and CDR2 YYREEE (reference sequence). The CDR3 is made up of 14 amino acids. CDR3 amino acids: CASSYLTGRDTQYF. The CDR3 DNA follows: TGTGCCAGCAGCTATTTGACAGGGAGAGATACGCAGTATTTT.

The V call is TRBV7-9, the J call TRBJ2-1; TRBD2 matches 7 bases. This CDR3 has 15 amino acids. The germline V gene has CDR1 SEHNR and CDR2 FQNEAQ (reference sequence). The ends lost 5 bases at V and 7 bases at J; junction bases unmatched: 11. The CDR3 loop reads CASSPGGGPGNEQFF. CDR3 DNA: TGTGCCAGCAGCCCGGGGGGAGGGCCTGGAAATGAGCAGTTCTTC. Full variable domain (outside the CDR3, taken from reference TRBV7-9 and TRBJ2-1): DTGVSQNPRHKITKRGQNVTFRCDPISEHNRLYWYRQTLGQGPEFLTYFQNEAQLEKSRLLSDRFSAERPKGSFSTLEIQRTEQGDSAMYLCASSPGGGPGNEQFFGPGTRLTVL.

This CDR3 is CASSLALAGDSYEQYF. CDR3 coding DNA: TGCGCCAGCAGCTTGGCTCTAGCGGGAGACTCCTACGAGCAGTACTTC. V usage is TRBV5-1 and J usage is TRBJ2-7; TRBD2 aligns across 10 bases. From germline, CDR1 is SGHRS and CDR2 YFSETQ. The CDR3 runs 16 residues. The junction had 3 bases not matched to a gene; V was cut back by 0 bases and J by 0 bases.

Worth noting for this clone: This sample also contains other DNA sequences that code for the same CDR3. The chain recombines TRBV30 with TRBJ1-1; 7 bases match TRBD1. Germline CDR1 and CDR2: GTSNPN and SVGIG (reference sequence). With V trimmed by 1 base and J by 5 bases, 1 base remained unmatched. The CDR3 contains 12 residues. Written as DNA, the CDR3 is TGTGCCTGGAGTGCAGGGGGGACTGAAGCTTTCTTT. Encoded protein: CAWSAGGTEAFF.

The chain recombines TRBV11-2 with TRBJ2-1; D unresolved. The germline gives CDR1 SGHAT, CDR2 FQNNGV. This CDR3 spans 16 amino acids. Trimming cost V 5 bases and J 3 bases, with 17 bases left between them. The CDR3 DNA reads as TGTGCCAGCAGCCCGGTTTCCGGTCGTCTCTACAATGAGCAGTTCTTC. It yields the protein CASSPVSGRLYNEQFF. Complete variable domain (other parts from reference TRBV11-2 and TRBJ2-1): EAGVAQSPRYKIIEKRQSVAFWCNPISGHATLYWYQQILGQGPKLLIQFQNNGVVDDSQLPKDRFSAERLKGVDSTLKIQPAKLEDSAVYLCASSPVSGRLYNEQFFGPGTRLTVL.

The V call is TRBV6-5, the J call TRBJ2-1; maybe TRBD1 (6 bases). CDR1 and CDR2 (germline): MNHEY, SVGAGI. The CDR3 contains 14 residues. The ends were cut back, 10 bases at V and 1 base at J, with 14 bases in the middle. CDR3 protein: CATQQGPSYNEQFF. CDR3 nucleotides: TGTGCCACACAACAGGGTCCATCCTACAATGAGCAGTTCTTC.

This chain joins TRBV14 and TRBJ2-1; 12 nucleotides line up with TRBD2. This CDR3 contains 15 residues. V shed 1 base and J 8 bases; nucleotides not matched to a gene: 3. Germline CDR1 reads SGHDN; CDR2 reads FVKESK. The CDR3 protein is CASSQVLAGGYEQFF. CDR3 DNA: TGTGCCAGCAGCCAAGTCCTAGCGGGAGGGTATGAGCAGTTCTTC.

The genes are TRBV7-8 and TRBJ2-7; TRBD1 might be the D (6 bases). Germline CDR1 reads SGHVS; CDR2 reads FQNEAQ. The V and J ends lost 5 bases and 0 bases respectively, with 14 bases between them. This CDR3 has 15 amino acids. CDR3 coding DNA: TGTGCCAGCAGCCGCGTACAGGGCAGCTCCTACGAGCAGTACTTC. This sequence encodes CASSRVQGSSYEQYF.

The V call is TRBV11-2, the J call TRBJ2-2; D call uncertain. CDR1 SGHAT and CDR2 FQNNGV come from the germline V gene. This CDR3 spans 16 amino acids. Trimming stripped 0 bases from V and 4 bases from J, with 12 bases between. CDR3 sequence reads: CASSLDPKGATGELFF. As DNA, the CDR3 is TGTGCCAGCAGCTTAGATCCCAAAGGAGCCACCGGGGAGCTGTTTTTT.

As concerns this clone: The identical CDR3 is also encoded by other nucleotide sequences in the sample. The CDR3 is CASSSNQETQYF. The CDR3 bases are TGTGCCAGTAGTTCGAACCAAGAGACCCAGTACTTC. The rearrangement links TRBV19 to TRBJ2-5, with unresolved D. Trimming removed 5 bases from V and 0 bases from J, with 4 bases in between. Germline CDR1 and CDR2: LNHDA and SQIVND (reference sequence). The CDR3 runs 12 residues.